Below, 5 T cell receptor beta chains from the same sample are listed, as sequenced in a study of cytomegalovirus exposure and HLA in healthy donors (dated by TCRdb to the late 2010s). Library prep was done by the immunoSEQ multiplex PCR assay. For the multiplex PCR, a mixture combining 60 forward primers for TCR Vbeta segments and 13 reverse primers for TCR Jbeta segments was used. In TCRdb, the immuneACCESS table is reduced to in-frame sequences with V and J assigned. These tables do not hold every clone; where another copy was compared, an unresolved V gene accounts for under half, and the others remain unexplained. This sample lists 150,000 to 200,000 clones; around 80% were detected once. 1.5% of the sample is in the top ten clones. Sequenced: PBMCs. The receptor set was obtained from a man in his forties in good health and CMV-seronegative.

The chain uses TRBV7-8 and TRBJ1-2; 12 positions match TRBD1. Germline V gene lookup returns CDR1 SGHVS and CDR2 FQNEAQ. CDR3 length: 14 residues. Losses at the gene ends were 5 bases for V and 8 bases for J; bases not matched to a gene: 6. CDR3 nucleotides: TGTGCCAGCAGCCCAACCGGGACAGGGGGCGGCTACACCTTC. Encoded protein: CASSPTGTGGGYTF.

This clone was picked up one time. This chain connects TRBV5-4 to TRBJ1-1; perhaps TRBD1 as D (6 bases). With 4 bases removed from V and 2 bases from J, the gap between germline ends came to 9 bases. This CDR3 has 13 amino acids. The germline gives CDR1 SGHNT, CDR2 YYREEE (reference sequence). The CDR3 nucleotides read TGTGCCAGCAGCCGGGACATCAACACTGAAGCTTTCTTT. Its protein product is CASSRDINTEAFF.

V gene TRBV7-3 combines with J gene TRBJ2-7, with a tentative D call TRBD2 (6 bases). Trimming cost V 3 bases and J 6 bases, with 9 bases left between them. The germline CDR1 and CDR2 sequences are SGHTA and FQGTGA. The CDR3 is 12 residues long. The CDR3 coding sequence is TGTGCCAGCAGCTTTCGGGGAGGCGAGCAGTACTTC. The encoded protein is CASSFRGGEQYF.

V gene TRBV5-5 combines with J gene TRBJ2-7; D might be TRBD2 (6 bases). CDR1 SGHKS and CDR2 YYEKEE come from the germline V gene (reference sequence). This CDR3 has 13 residues. V was trimmed by 0 bases and J by 9 bases, leaving 13 bases between them. The CDR3 nucleotides are TGTGCCAGCAGCTTGGACGGGGGATCCGGGCAGTACTTC. Translating gives CASSLDGGSGQYF.

This clone was counted a single time. The genes are TRBV7-9 and TRBJ2-5; TRBD1 agrees at 7 bases. V shed 7 bases and J 1 base; nucleotides not matched to a gene: 3. The CDR3 is 13 residues long. CDR1 SEHNR and CDR2 FQNEAQ come from the germline V gene (reference sequence). The CDR3 sequence: CASTRGSQETQYF. CDR3 DNA sequence: TGTGCCAGCACCAGGGGGAGCCAAGAGACCCAGTACTTC.